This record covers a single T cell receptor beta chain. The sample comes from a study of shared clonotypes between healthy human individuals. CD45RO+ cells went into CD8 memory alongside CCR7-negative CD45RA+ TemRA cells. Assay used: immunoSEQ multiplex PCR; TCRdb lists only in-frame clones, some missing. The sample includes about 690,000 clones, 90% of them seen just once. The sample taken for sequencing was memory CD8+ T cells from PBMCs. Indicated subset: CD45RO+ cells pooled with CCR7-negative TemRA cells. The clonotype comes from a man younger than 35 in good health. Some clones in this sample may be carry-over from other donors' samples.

CDR3: CASRQFTGGGPEAFF. The CDR3 coding sequence is TGCGCCAGCAGACAATTCACAGGGGGCGGCCCTGAAGCTTTCTTT. The rearrangement uses TRBV10-2 and TRBJ1-1; 9 bases are a match to TRBD1. Germline V gene sequence: CDR1 WSHSY, CDR2 SAAADI. The CDR3 extends over 15 amino acids. The ends lost 6 bases at V and 6 bases at J; junction bases unmatched: 11.